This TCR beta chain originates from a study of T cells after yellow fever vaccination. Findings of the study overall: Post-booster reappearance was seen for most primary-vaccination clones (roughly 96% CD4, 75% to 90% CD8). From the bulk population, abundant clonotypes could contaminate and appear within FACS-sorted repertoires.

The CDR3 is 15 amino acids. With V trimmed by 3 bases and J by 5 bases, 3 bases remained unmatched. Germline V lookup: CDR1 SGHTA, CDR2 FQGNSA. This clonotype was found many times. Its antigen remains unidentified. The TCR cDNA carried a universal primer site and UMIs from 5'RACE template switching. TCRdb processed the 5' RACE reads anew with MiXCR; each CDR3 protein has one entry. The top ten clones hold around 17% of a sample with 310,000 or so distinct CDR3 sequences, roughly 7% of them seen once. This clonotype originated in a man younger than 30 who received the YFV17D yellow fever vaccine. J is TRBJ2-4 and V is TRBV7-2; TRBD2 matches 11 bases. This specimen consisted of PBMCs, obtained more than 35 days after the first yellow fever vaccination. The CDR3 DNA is TGTGCCAGCAGCTTTAGCGGGGGGGCCCAAAACATTCAGTACTTC. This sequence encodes CASSFSGGAQNIQYF.